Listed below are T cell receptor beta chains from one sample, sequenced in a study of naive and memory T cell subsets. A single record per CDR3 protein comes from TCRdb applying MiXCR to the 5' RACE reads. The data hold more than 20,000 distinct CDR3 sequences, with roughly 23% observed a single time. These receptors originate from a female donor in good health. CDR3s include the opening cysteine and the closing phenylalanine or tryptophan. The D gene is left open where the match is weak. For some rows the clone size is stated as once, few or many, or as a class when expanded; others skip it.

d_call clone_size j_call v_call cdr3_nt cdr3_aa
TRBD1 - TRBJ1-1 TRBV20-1 TGCAGTGCGGCGACAGGGGCTACTGAAGCTTTCTTT CSAATGATEAFF
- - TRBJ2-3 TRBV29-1 TGCAGCGTTGGACTCGTGGGAGGAACGCAGTATTTT CSVGLVGGTQYF
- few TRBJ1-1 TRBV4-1 TGCGCCAGCAGCTTGCCGGGTTTAGGGGGGGCGACTGAAGCTTTCTTT CASSLPGLGGATEAFF
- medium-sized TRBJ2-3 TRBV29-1 TGCAGCGTGACCGGGGGAGATACGCAGTATTTT CSVTGGDTQYF
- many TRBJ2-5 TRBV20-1 TGCAGTGCTGAATATGGCTCGGCGGGGGAGACCCAGTACTTC CSAEYGSAGETQYF
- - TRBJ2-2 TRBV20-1 TGCAGTGCTAGAGATGGGAGCGGAGACACCGGGGAGCTGTTTTTT CSARDGSGDTGELFF
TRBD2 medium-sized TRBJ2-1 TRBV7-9 TGTGCCAGCAGCTTAGGCCTAGCGGGAGAATATAGTGAGCAGTTCTTC CASSLGLAGEYSEQFF
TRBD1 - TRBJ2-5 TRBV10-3 TGTGCCATCAGTTCCGACAGGGGTCAAGAGACCCAGTACTTC CAISSDRGQETQYF
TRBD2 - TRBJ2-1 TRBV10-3 TGTGCCGCAGGACGGGAGGTAGATTACAATGAGCAGTTCTTC CAAGREVDYNEQFF
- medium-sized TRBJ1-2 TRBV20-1 TGCAGTGCTAGACCTGTGACGGTGAACTATGGCTACACCTTC CSARPVTVNYGYTF
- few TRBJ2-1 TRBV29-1 TGCAGCGTTCCAGGAGTTATCTACAATGAGCAGTTCTTC CSVPGVIYNEQFF
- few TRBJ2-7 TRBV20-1 TGCAGTGCTGCCGGGACCCCCTCCTACGAGCAGTACTTC CSAAGTPSYEQYF
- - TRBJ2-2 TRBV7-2 TGTGCCAGCAGCCCCCGCGCCGGGGAGCTGTTTTTT CASSPRAGELFF
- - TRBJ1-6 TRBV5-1 TGCGCCAGCAGCAACTCCTATAATTCACCCCTCCACTTT CASSNSYNSPLHF
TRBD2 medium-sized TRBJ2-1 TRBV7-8 TGTGCCAGCTCCCGTAGAGGGCGGGAGTATGAGCAGTTCTTC CASSRRGREYEQFF
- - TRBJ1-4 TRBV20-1 TGCAGTGCTAGAGATCTAAGACTTAAAAAACTGTTTTTT CSARDLRLKKLFF
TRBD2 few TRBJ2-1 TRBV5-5 TGTGCCAGCAGTTTAGCGGGACCCTCCTACAATGAGCAGTTCTTC CASSLAGPSYNEQFF
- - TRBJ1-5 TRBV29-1 TGCAGCGTTACCGCAGGGGTTGGGCAGCCCCAGCATTTT CSVTAGVGQPQHF
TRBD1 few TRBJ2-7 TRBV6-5 TGTGCCAGCAGAAGTACAGGGGACTCCTACGAGCAGTACTTC CASRSTGDSYEQYF
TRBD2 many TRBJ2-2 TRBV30 TGTGCCTGGAGGCCTGGAGGGGCTAGCGGGAGGCCCCAGCTGTTTTTT CAWRPGGASGRPQLFF
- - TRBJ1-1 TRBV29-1 TGCAGCACGCGGGACACGAACACTGAAGCTTTCTTT CSTRDTNTEAFF
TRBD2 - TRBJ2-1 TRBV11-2 TGTGCCAGCAGCTCGGGAGCGGGGGGGCCTTACAATGAGCAGTTTTTC CASSSGAGGPYNEQFF
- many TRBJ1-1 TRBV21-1 TGTGCCAGCAGCAAAGGGGTCATCCCCACTGAAGCTTTCTTT CASSKGVIPTEAFF
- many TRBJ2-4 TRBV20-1 TGCAGTGCAAATCCGGGATCTCCTAAAAACATTCAGTACTTC CSANPGSPKNIQYF
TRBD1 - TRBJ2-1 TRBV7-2 TGTGCCAGCAGCACCCGGACAGGGGCTTGGGATGAGCAGTTCTTC CASSTRTGAWDEQFF
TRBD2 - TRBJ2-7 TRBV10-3 TGTGCCATCAGTGTAGCGGGGGGTGCCTACGAGCAGTACTTC CAISVAGGAYEQYF
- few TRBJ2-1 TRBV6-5 TGTGCCAGCAGTCAGGTTAGCTCCTACAATGAGCAGTTCTTC CASSQVSSYNEQFF
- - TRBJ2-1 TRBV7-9 TGTGCCAGCAGCTTAGATGCGGGAAGTGAGCAGTTCTTC CASSLDAGSEQFF
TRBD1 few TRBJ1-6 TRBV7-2 TGTGCCAGCAGCTTAGTATCCGACAGGGGTTCACCCCTCCACTTT CASSLVSDRGSPLHF
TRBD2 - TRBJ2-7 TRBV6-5 TGTGCCAGCAGTTACTTTGGACTAGCATCCGAGCAGTACTTC CASSYFGLASEQYF
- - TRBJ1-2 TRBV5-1 TGCGCCAGCAGCTTGAGCGGGGGAGGCTATGGCTACACCTTC CASSLSGGGYGYTF
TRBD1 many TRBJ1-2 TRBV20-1 TGCAGTGCTAGTGGGGACAGCCTTATTCGTGGCTACACCTTC CSASGDSLIRGYTF
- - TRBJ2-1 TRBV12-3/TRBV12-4 TGTGCCAGCAGTTTACGCGGGGCTGGCTATGAGCAGTTCTTC CASSLRGAGYEQFF